This T cell receptor beta chain was recovered during a study of beta chain features in type 1 diabetes. Findings and caveats of the study: A potential PCR bias toward shorter templates would be equal in patient and control samples. All four CD4+ subsets of Type 1 diabetes patients contained TCRB CDR3s that were moderately but significantly shorter.

The CDR3 loop spans 13 amino acids. The germline V and J ends were trimmed by 0 bases and 2 bases, with 6 bases remaining between them. Germline assignment: CDR1 SGHDT and CDR2 YYEEEE. All of the isolated RNA was reverse transcribed, so expressed TCRB transcripts were sequenced. The method was immunoSEQ multiplex PCR; TCRdb's version includes in-frame clones alone and lacks a portion of them. In the table there are 600,000 to 700,000 clones, under 15% of which are singletons. This clone was seen a few times. What it binds is unknown. This sequence was found in a young man with type 1 diabetes. Input material: naive CD4+ T cells from blood. The rearrangement links TRBV5-6 to TRBJ2-7; D unclear. As DNA, the CDR3 is TGTGCCAGCAGCTTGGATTTAACCTACGAGCAGTACTTC. Protein product: CASSLDLTYEQYF. The entire variable domain, with the rest obtained from reference TRBV5-6 and TRBJ2-7, is as follows: DAGVTQSPTHLIKTRGQQVTLRCSPKSGHDTVSWYQQALGQGPQFIFQYYEEEERQRGNFPDRFSGHQFPNYSSELNVNALLLGDSALYLCASSLDLTYEQYFGPGTRLTVT.